These 17 T cell receptor beta chains originate from one sample sequenced in a study of blood T cell repertoires in COVID-19. The protocol was immunoSEQ multiplex PCR, while the TCRdb copy is restricted to in-frame clones and leaves out a portion. The table includes tens of thousands of clones, 82% detected once. The sequencing input was peripheral blood. The receptors shown here come from a human donor in a cohort sampled during active COVID-19.

The rearrangement links TRBV20-1 to TRBJ2-1; D gene unclear. CDR1 is DFQATT and CDR2 is SNEGSKA in the germline V gene (reference sequence). V gave up 2 bases and J gave up 8 bases, with 7 bases separating them. The CDR3 is made up of 11 amino acids. For the CDR3, the DNA is TGCAGTGCTAGATCCGTATATGAGCAGTTCTTC. This translates into CSARSVYEQFF.

V is TRBV6-2 or TRBV6-3 and J is TRBJ2-2, with 12 bases that match TRBD2. The germline V gene has CDR1 MNHEY and CDR2 SVGEGT. V lost 0 bases to trimming and J lost 5 bases; unmatched junction nucleotides: 10. The CDR3 loop spans 19 amino acids. The CDR3 protein is CASSYSILAGGPWTGELFF. In DNA, the CDR3 is TGTGCCAGCAGTTACTCGATCCTAGCGGGGGGGCCTTGGACCGGGGAGCTGTTTTTT.

In this sample, this clone turned up once. The chain couples TRBV28 to TRBJ2-7; unclear D gene. Germline V gene lookup returns CDR1 MDHEN and CDR2 SYDVKM. V was trimmed by 6 bases and J by 5 bases, leaving 8 bases between them. This CDR3 is 11 amino acids long. The CDR3: CASRDNDEQYF. In nucleotides, the CDR3 is TGTGCCAGCAGAGACAACGACGAGCAGTACTTC.

This rearrangement joins TRBV4-2 to TRBJ2-3; TRBD2 matches 12 bases. Losses at the gene ends were 0 bases for V and 5 bases for J; bases not matched to a gene: 9. The CDR3 runs 18 residues. Looked up from germline, CDR1 is LGHNA and CDR2 is YNFKEQ. In DNA form, the CDR3 reads TGTGCCAGCAGCCAAGATCATGACCTAGCGGGGGGGCTAGATACGCAGTATTTT. Translating it yields CASSQDHDLAGGLDTQYF.

This clone appeared a single time. The chain is built from TRBV11-3 and TRBJ2-7; 9 nucleotides align to TRBD1. This CDR3 is 14 amino acids long. Trimming removed 5 bases from V and 6 bases from J; junction bases left unmatched: 8. Germline loops: CDR1 SGHNT, CDR2 YENEEA. CDR3 region: CASSPRTGAGEQYF. CDR3 DNA sequence: TGTGCCAGCAGCCCTCGGACAGGGGCTGGCGAGCAGTACTTC.

The V call is TRBV10-2, the J call TRBJ1-2; 10 bases are shared with TRBD1. V shed 4 bases and J 5 bases; nucleotides not matched to a gene: 4. CDR3 length equals 14 residues. Germline V gene data show CDR1 as WSHSY and CDR2 as SAAADI. CDR3 sequence reads: CASSGGDRGYGYTF. The CDR3 nucleotides read TGCGCCAGCAGTGGGGGGGACAGGGGATATGGCTACACCTTC.

The chain uses TRBV5-1 and TRBJ1-2; maybe TRBD1 (6 bases). CDR3 length: 17 amino acids. Per the germline V gene, CDR1 is SGHRS and CDR2 is YFSETQ. Between the trimmed V and J ends, which lost 3 bases and 0 bases, there was a span of 18 bases. This CDR3 is CASSSSRGFIANYGYTF. CDR3 in DNA: TGCGCCAGCAGCTCGTCGAGGGGGTTCATAGCTAACTATGGCTACACCTTC.

The V call is TRBV27, the J call TRBJ2-1; D remains ambiguous. With 4 bases removed from V and 7 bases from J, the gap between germline ends came to 14 bases. The CDR3 consists of 14 residues. Looked up from germline, CDR1 is MNHEY and CDR2 is SMNVEV (reference sequence). This chain's CDR3 is CASSYLSPENEQFF. CDR3 nucleotides: TGTGCCAGCAGTTACCTGTCACCGGAGAATGAGCAGTTCTTC.

The rearrangement uses TRBV5-1 and TRBJ1-1; a possible D gene is TRBD1 (6 bases). Per germline, CDR1 SGHRS and CDR2 YFSETQ. Deletions cut 0 bases from V and 11 bases from J, with 14 bases between. CDR3 size: 13 residues. The CDR3 DNA reads as TGCGCCAGCAGCTTGGTGGGGGCGCAGAGGGCTTTCTTT. Protein sequence: CASSLVGAQRAFF.

This clone was observed a handful of times. The rearrangement links TRBV19 to TRBJ1-5, with TRBD1 as a possible D gene (5 bases). Trimming stripped 3 bases from V and 4 bases from J, with 16 bases between. The CDR3 is made up of 16 amino acids. Germline-derived CDR1 and CDR2 are LNHDA and SQIVND (reference sequence). CDR3 sequence reads: CASSIPPWGVNQPQHF. CDR3 nucleotide sequence: TGTGCCAGTAGTATTCCACCCTGGGGCGTAAATCAGCCCCAGCATTTT.

The gene calls are TRBV9 and TRBJ1-3; D remains unclear. V lost 7 bases and J 0 bases, leaving 8 bases between the germline ends. The CDR3 has 13 amino acids. Germline V lookup: CDR1 SGDLS, CDR2 YYNGEE. This chain's CDR3 is CASSGNSGNTIYF. CDR3 DNA sequence: TGTGCCAGCTCTGGCAACTCTGGAAACACCATATATTTT. Using reference TRBV9 and TRBJ1-3 for the parts outside the CDR3, the full variable domain is DSGVTQTPKHLITATGQRVTLRCSPRSGDLSVYWYQQSLDQGLQFLIQYYNGEERAKGNILERFSAQQFPDLHSELNLSSLELGDSALYFCASSGNSGNTIYFGEGSWLTVV.

This chain joins TRBV5-1 and TRBJ1-6, with D maybe TRBD1 (6 bases). Germline assignment: CDR1 SGHRS and CDR2 YFSETQ. V lost 5 bases and J lost 4, with 13 bases in between. The CDR3 is 15 residues long. This CDR3 is CASRFEGQYNSPLHF. The CDR3 coding sequence is TGCGCCAGCAGGTTCGAGGGACAATATAATTCACCCCTCCACTTT.

This chain connects TRBV30 to TRBJ1-5; TRBD1 matches 7 bases. Trimming took 2 bases from V and 5 from J; bases not matched to a gene: 9. The CDR3 sequence is 15 residues long. CDR1 is GTSNPN, CDR2 SVGIG, per germline (reference sequence). CDR3 coding DNA: TGTGCCTGGAGTCGGACGGGACAGATAGATCAGCCCCAGCATTTT. Its protein product is CAWSRTGQIDQPQHF.

The chain recombines TRBV9 with TRBJ1-1; no clear D gene. Germline CDR1 reads SGDLS; CDR2 reads YYNGEE. The CDR3 runs 15 residues. Trimming pared 0 bases from V and 4 bases from J, leaving 13 bases between. CDR3 residues: CASSVVEEGGTEAFF. CDR3 nucleotide sequence: TGTGCCAGCAGCGTAGTAGAGGAGGGTGGCACTGAAGCTTTCTTT. The full variable domain, its missing parts supplied by reference TRBV9 and TRBJ1-1, is DSGVTQTPKHLITATGQRVTLRCSPRSGDLSVYWYQQSLDQGLQFLIQYYNGEERAKGNILERFSAQQFPDLHSELNLSSLELGDSALYFCASSVVEEGGTEAFFGQGTRLTVV.

In its sample, this clone was seen a few times. V usage is TRBV30 and J usage is TRBJ2-2; D remains ambiguous. From germline, CDR1 is GTSNPN and CDR2 SVGIG (reference sequence). Between the trimmed V and J ends, which lost 3 bases and 0 bases, there was a span of 8 bases. The CDR3 length is 14 residues. Here the CDR3 reads CAWRGRTNTGELFF. The CDR3 DNA follows: TGTGCCTGGAGGGGCAGGACGAACACCGGGGAGCTGTTTTTT.

The chain carries TRBV6-5 and TRBJ1-1; TRBD1 agrees at 7 bases. Trimming took 0 bases from V and 8 from J; bases not matched to a gene: 6. CDR3 length: 14 amino acids. Germline values: CDR1 MNHEY, CDR2 SVGAGI. In nucleotides, the CDR3 is TGTGCCAGCAGTTACTCGTGGCGGGACAGCGAAGCTTTCTTT. Translated: CASSYSWRDSEAFF.

V is TRBV6-5 and J is TRBJ1-1; tentatively, D is TRBD1 (6 bases). V lost 5 bases, J lost 4 bases, and 17 bases lay in between. This CDR3 comprises 15 residues. CDR1 and CDR2 from the germline V gene are MNHEY and SVGAGI. CDR3 loop: CASSRTWGLGTEAFF. The DNA for the CDR3 is TGTGCCAGCAGTCGTACGTGGGGGCTTGGCACTGAAGCTTTCTTT.